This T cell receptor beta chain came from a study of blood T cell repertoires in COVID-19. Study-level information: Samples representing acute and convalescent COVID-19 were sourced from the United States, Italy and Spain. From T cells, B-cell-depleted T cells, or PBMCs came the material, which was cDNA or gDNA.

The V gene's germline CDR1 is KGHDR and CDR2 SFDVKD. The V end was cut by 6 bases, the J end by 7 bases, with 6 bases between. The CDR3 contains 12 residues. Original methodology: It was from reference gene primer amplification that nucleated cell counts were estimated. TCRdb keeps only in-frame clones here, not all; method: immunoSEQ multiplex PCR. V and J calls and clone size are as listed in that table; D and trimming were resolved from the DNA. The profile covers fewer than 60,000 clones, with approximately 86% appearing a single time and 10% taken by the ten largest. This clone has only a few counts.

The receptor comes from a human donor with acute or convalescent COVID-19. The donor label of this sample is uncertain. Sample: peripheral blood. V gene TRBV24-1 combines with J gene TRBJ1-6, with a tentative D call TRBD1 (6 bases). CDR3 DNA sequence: TGTGCCACCAGTACAGGGAATTCACCCCTCCACTTT. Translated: CATSTGNSPLHF.